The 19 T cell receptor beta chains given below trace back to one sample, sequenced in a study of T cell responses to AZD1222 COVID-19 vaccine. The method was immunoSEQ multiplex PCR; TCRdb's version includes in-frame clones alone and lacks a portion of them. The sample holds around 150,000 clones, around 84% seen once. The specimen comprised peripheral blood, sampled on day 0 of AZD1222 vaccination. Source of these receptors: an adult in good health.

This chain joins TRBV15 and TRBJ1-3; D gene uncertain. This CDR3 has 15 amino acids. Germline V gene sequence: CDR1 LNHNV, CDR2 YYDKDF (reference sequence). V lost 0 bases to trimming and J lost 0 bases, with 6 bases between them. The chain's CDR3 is CATSRDKVSGNTIYF. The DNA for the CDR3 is TGTGCCACCAGCAGAGATAAGGTCTCTGGAAACACCATATATTTT. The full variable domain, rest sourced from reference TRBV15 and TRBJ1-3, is DAMVIQNPRYQVTQFGKPVTLSCSQTLNHNVMYWYQQKSSQAPKLLFHYYDKDFNNEADTPDNFQSRRPNTSFCFLDIRSPGLGDTAMYLCATSRDKVSGNTIYFGEGSWLTVV.

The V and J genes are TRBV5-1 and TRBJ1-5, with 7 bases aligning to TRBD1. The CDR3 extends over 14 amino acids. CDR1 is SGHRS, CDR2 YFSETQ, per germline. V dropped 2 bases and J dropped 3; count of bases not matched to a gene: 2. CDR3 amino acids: CASSFGQDNQPQHF. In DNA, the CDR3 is TGCGCCAGCAGCTTTGGACAGGACAATCAGCCCCAGCATTTT.

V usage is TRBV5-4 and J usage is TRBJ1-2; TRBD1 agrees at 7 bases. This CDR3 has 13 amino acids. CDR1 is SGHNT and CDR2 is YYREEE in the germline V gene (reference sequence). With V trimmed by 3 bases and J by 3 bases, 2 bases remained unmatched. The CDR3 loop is CASSYGQDYGYTF. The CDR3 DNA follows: TGTGCCAGCAGCTATGGACAGGACTATGGCTACACCTTC.

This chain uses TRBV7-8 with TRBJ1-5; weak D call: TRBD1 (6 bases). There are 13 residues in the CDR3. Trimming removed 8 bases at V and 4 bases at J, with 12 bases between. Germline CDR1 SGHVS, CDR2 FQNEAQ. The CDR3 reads CASSGTINQPQHF. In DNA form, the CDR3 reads TGTGCCAGCTCGGGGACAATTAATCAGCCCCAGCATTTT.

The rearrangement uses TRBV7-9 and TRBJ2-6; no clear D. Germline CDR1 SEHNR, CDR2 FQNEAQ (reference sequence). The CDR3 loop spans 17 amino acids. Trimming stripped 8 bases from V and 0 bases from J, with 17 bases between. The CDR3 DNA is TGTGCCAGCGCTACTGCTCGGCCTTCCTCTGGGGCCAACGTCCTGACTTTC. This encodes CASATARPSSGANVLTF.

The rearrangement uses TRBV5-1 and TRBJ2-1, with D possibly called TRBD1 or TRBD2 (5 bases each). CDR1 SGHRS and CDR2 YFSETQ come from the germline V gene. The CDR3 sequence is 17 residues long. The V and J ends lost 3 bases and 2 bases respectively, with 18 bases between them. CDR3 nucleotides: TGCGCCAGCAGCTCGGATGGGGCTACTAGAGCCTACAATGAGCAGTTCTTC. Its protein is CASSSDGATRAYNEQFF.

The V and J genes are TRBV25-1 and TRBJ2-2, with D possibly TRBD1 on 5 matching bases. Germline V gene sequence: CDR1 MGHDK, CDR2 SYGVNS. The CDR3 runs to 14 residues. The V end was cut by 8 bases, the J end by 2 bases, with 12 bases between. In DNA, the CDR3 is TGTGCCAGCCATAATCAGGGAAACACCGGGGAGCTGTTTTTT. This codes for CASHNQGNTGELFF.

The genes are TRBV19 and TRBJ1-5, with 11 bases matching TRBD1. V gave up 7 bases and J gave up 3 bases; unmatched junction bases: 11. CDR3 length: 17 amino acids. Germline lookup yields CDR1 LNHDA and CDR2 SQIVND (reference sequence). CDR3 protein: CASTARGTGGNNQPQHF. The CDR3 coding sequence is TGTGCCAGTACCGCCCGGGGGACAGGGGGAAACAATCAGCCCCAGCATTTT.

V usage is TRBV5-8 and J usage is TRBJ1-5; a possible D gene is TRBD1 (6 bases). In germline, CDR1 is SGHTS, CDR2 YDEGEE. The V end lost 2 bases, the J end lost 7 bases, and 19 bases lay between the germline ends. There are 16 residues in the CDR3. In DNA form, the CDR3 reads TGTGCCAGCAGCTTAGGGGGTGGCCGGGAGGGGCAGCCCCAGCATTTT. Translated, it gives CASSLGGGREGQPQHF.

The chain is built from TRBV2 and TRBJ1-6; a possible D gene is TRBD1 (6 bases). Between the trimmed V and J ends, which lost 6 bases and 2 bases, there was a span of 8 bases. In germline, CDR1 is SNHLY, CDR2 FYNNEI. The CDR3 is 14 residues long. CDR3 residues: CASRQGPYNSPLHF. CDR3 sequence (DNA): TGTGCCAGCAGACAGGGTCCCTATAATTCACCCCTCCACTTT.

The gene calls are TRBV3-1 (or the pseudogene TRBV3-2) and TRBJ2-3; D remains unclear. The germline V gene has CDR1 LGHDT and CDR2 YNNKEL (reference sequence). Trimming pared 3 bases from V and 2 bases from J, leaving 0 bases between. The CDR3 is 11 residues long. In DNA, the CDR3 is TGTGCCAGCAGCCACACAGATACGCAGTATTTT. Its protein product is CASSHTDTQYF.

CDR3: CASSLRAGSGNQPQHF. CDR3 DNA: TGTGCCAGCAGTTTAAGGGCAGGCTCAGGCAATCAGCCCCAGCATTTT. The rearrangement links TRBV28 to TRBJ1-5; D remains unclear. The V gene lost 2 bases and the J gene lost 2 bases, with 13 bases spanning the gap. Germline assignment: CDR1 MDHEN and CDR2 SYDVKM. The CDR3 loop spans 16 amino acids.

In DNA form, the CDR3 reads TGTGCCAGCGGGACGGTCTCACCCCTCCACTTT. Translated, it gives CASGTVSPLHF. The V gene is TRBV12-3 or TRBV12-4, the J gene TRBJ1-6, with D tentatively TRBD1 (5 bases). V lost 8 bases to trimming and J lost 10 bases, with 9 bases between them. This CDR3 comprises 11 residues.

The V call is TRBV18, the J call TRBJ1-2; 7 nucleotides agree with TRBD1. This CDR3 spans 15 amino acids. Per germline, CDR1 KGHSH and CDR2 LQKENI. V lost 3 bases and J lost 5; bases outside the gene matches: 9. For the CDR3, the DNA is TGTGCCAGCTCACCCCTCGAGGGACAGAATTATGGCTACACCTTC. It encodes CASSPLEGQNYGYTF.

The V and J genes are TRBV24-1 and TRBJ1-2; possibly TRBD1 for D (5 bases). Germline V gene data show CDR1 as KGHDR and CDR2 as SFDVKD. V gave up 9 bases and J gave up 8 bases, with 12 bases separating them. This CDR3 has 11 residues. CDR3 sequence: CATGSGWGYTF. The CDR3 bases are TGTGCCACCGGGTCAGGGTGGGGCTACACCTTC.

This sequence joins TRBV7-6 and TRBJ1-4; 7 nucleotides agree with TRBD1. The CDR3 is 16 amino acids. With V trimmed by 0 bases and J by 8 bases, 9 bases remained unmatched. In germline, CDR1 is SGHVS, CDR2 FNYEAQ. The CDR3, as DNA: TGTGCCAGCAGCTTAGCGTTTAAAGGGGGCGGAGAAAAACTGTTTTTT. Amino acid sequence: CASSLAFKGGGEKLFF.

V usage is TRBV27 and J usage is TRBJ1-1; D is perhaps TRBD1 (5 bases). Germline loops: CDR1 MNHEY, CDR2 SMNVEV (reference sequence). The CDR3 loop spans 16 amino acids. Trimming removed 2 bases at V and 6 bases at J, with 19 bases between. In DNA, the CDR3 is TGTGCCAGCAGTTTACTCACGTCGTTTTCAGGGCCTGAAGCTTTCTTT. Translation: CASSLLTSFSGPEAFF.

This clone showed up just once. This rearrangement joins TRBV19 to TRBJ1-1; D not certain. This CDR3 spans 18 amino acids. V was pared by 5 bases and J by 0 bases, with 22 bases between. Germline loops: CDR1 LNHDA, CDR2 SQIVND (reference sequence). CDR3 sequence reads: CASSYGKTIGPMNTEAFF. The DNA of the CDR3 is TGTGCCAGTAGTTATGGGAAAACGATAGGTCCGATGAACACTGAAGCTTTCTTT.

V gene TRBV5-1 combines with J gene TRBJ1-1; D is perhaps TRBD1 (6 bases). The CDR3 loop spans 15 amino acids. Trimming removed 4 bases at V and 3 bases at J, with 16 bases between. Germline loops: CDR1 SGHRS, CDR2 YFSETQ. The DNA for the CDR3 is TGCGCCAGCAGCCCCCGAGGGGGGGGGTACACTGAAGCTTTCTTT. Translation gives CASSPRGGGYTEAFF.